The rows below give T cell receptor beta chains drawn from one sample of a study of shared clonotypes between healthy human individuals. Using immunoSEQ multiplex PCR, the repertoire was profiled, and TCRdb retains in-frame clones only, with some absent. The sample has over 800,000 clones; approximately 92% are singletons. The sample taken for sequencing was naive CD8+ T cells sorted from blood. These receptors were obtained from a young man in good health. Each CDR3 is given with its conserved first and last residue. D genes are given only for firm matches. Not every row has a clone size; where given, it reads once, few, many or a size class.

v_gene,d_gene,abundance,j_gene,CDR3nt,CDR3aa
TRBV4-1,NA,NA,TRBJ2-7,TGCGCCAGCAGCCAAGGCCTGGGGAATGTGCGAGAGCAGTACTTC,CASSQGLGNVREQYF
TRBV5-1,NA,NA,TRBJ2-2,TGCGCCAGCAGCTTATCGGTGGTGGGAACGAACACCGGGGAGCTGTTTTTT,CASSLSVVGTNTGELFF
TRBV7-2,NA,NA,TRBJ1-2,TGTGCCAGCACCATGGGGGTTGATGGCTACACCTTC,CASTMGVDGYTF
TRBV27,NA,NA,TRBJ2-3,TGTGCCAGCCACAAAGGGCGAGCGGCTTATGAGACGCAGTATTTT,CASHKGRAAYETQYF
TRBV7-9,NA,NA,TRBJ2-3,TGTGCCAGCAGCTTAGGAGTAGATACGCAGTATTTT,CASSLGVDTQYF
TRBV28,TRBD2,NA,TRBJ2-3,TGTGCCAGCAGTAACCTCGGACTAGCGGGGGCCACAGATACGCAGTATTTT,CASSNLGLAGATDTQYF
TRBV19,NA,NA,TRBJ2-7,TGTGCCAGTAGTCCCTCCCCGGGGGACGAGCAGTACTTC,CASSPSPGDEQYF
TRBV5-6,NA,few,TRBJ2-5,TGTGCCAGCAGCTTTGACAGCACTGTAGAGACCCAGTACTTC,CASSFDSTVETQYF
TRBV4-1,NA,NA,TRBJ2-7,TGCGCCAGCAGCCAAGGACTGGCTTCGGTCTACGAGCAGTACTTC,CASSQGLASVYEQYF
TRBV19,TRBD1,NA,TRBJ1-5,TGTGCCAGTAGAATAGGGGACAGTGCCAATCAGCCCCAGCATTTT,CASRIGDSANQPQHF
TRBV13,NA,NA,TRBJ2-1,TGTGCCAGCAGCTACAGGGTGTCTACTGAGCAGTTCTTC,CASSYRVSTEQFF
TRBV29-1,NA,NA,TRBJ1-2,TGCAGCGTTTATGGGGGAGAGATCTATGGCTACACCTTC,CSVYGGEIYGYTF
TRBV4-2,TRBD2,NA,TRBJ2-5,TGTGCCAGCAGCCAAGAACCTGGTCTAGCGGGAGAGACCCAGTACTTC,CASSQEPGLAGETQYF
TRBV7-8,TRBD2,NA,TRBJ2-1,TGTGCCAGCAGCCAAACTAGCGGGCCGGATAATGAGCAGTTCTTC,CASSQTSGPDNEQFF
TRBV6-5,NA,NA,TRBJ1-1,TGTGCCACACGCGGACAGCTCATGAACACTGAAGCTTTCTTT,CATRGQLMNTEAFF
TRBV6-5,NA,NA,TRBJ1-1,TGTGCCAGTGCCCCCGGGGCGAACACTGAAGCTTTCTTT,CASAPGANTEAFF
TRBV10-2,NA,NA,TRBJ2-7,TGCGCCAGCAGTGGGTTAGCTGATTCCTACGAGCAGTACTTC,CASSGLADSYEQYF
TRBV28,NA,once,TRBJ1-5,TGTGCCAGCAGCCGCGACAGGAGCAATCAGCCCCAGCATTTT,CASSRDRSNQPQHF
TRBV5-6,NA,NA,TRBJ2-5,TGTGCCAGCAGCTTGAGGTCTAGGGGCCAAGAGACCCAGTACTTC,CASSLRSRGQETQYF
TRBV6-5,NA,NA,TRBJ1-5,TGTGCCAGCAGCCAGAGCGGAGCCAATCAGCCCCAGCATTTT,CASSQSGANQPQHF
TRBV5-4,NA,NA,TRBJ2-7,TGTGCCAGCAGCCCCTCGGGGGAGAGCTCCTACGAGCAGTACTTC,CASSPSGESSYEQYF
TRBV6-5,NA,NA,TRBJ1-4,TGTGCCAGCAGTTTAGCTCTCGGGGGGACTAATGAAAAACTGTTTTTT,CASSLALGGTNEKLFF
TRBV28,NA,NA,TRBJ2-1,TGTGCCAGCAGCGAGACCCTAACAGTTTCCTACAATGAGCAGTTCTTC,CASSETLTVSYNEQFF
TRBV11-2,NA,NA,TRBJ1-1,TGTGCCAGCAGCTTAGATAAGGGCACGGGTGAAGCTTTCTTT,CASSLDKGTGEAFF
TRBV27,TRBD2,NA,TRBJ2-1,TGTGCCAGCAGTTCGGGACTAGCGGGACTCTACAATGAGCAGTTCTTC,CASSSGLAGLYNEQFF
TRBV27,TRBD1,NA,TRBJ2-3,TGTGCCAGCAGTCGGACAGGGTACTCAGATACGCAGTATTTT,CASSRTGYSDTQYF
TRBV6-1,TRBD2,NA,TRBJ2-7,TGTGCCAGCAGTGACTATAGCGGGAGGGCGTCCTACGAGCAGTACTTC,CASSDYSGRASYEQYF